This T cell receptor (beta chain) came from a study of blood T cell repertoires in COVID-19. Study background: Samples came from the United States, Italy and Spain, spanning acute and convalescent COVID-19. The analysed material was cDNA or gDNA that came from T cells, B-cell-depleted T cells, or PBMCs.

As handled by the study authors: The authors estimated nucleated cell counts from reference gene primer amplification. Generated by immunoSEQ multiplex PCR, the TCRdb table keeps only in-frame clones and is missing some. V and J calls and clone size follow that table, whereas D and trimming were derived from the DNA. The sample consists of 250,000 or so clones, 80% to 85% of them appearing once. Germline CDR1 reads SGDLS; CDR2 reads YYNGEE. Trimming took off 3 bases at V and 5 bases at J, with 8 bases between the two ends. The CDR3 length is 12 residues. The V gene is TRBV9, the J gene TRBJ2-5; possible D gene TRBD2, 7 bases. The material sequenced was peripheral blood. This sequence originates from a woman younger than 35 with acute or convalescent COVID-19. The CDR3 sequence: CASSEGGETQYF. CDR3 nucleotide sequence: TGTGCCAGCAGCGAGGGGGGGGAGACCCAGTACTTC.